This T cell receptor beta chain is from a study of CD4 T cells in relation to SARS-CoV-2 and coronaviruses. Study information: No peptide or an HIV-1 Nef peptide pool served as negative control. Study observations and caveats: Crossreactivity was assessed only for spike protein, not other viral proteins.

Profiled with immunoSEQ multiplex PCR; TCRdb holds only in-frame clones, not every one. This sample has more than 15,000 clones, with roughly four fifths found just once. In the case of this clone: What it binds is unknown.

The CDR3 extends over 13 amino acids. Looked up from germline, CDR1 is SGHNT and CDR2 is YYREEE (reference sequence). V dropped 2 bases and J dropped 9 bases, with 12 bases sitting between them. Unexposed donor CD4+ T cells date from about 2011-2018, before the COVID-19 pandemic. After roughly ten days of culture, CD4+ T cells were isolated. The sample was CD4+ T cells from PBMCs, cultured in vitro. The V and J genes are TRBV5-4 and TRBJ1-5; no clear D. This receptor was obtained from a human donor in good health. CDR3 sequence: CASSLTPDGPQHF. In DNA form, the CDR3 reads TGTGCCAGCAGCTTAACCCCGGACGGGCCCCAGCATTTT.